The 22 T cell receptor beta chains reported below all come from one sample, sequenced in a study of control samples from healthy donors and cancer patients. The assay was immunoSEQ multiplex PCR, and TCRdb's table has in-frame clones only and misses some. The table includes some 79,000 clones, more than 85% detected once. The sequenced material came from blood. The receptors shown here come from a woman between 50 and 59 years old in good health.

This chain links TRBV12-3 or TRBV12-4 with TRBJ1-5; D unclear. The V and J ends lost 6 bases and 5 bases respectively, with 11 bases between them. This CDR3 has 13 residues. The CDR3 loop reads CASRRMGDQPQHF. The CDR3 nucleotides are TGTGCCAGCAGACGGATGGGTGATCAGCCCCAGCATTTT.

The rearrangement links TRBV28 to TRBJ1-3; perhaps TRBD1 as D (5 bases). The ends were cut back, 7 bases at V and 4 bases at J, with 14 bases in the middle. This CDR3 is 14 amino acids long. Germline V CDR1 and CDR2: MDHEN, SYDVKM. Here the CDR3 reads CASTPSRDGNTIYF. For the CDR3, the DNA is TGTGCCAGCACCCCCTCCCGGGACGGAAACACCATATATTTT.

The CDR3 DNA is TGTGCCAGCAGCTTCTTACAGGGAAACACCATATATTTT. It codes for CASSFLQGNTIYF. This rearrangement joins TRBV7-8 to TRBJ1-3; D gene unclear. The CDR3 is made up of 13 amino acids. V was pared by 3 bases and J by 4 bases, with 7 bases between. Germline V gene sequence: CDR1 SGHVS, CDR2 FQNEAQ.

The chain recombines TRBV27 with TRBJ2-2; 12 nucleotides align to TRBD1. CDR3 length equals 16 residues. Germline V CDR1 and CDR2: MNHEY, SMNVEV (reference sequence). After removal of 2 bases from V and 6 bases from J, the junction contained 4 bases not matched to a gene. In DNA, the CDR3 is TGTGCCAGCAGTTTAACCGGGACAGGGGGCGCCGGGGAGCTGTTTTTT. Amino acid sequence: CASSLTGTGGAGELFF.

CDR3 coding DNA: TGTGCCAGCTCACCCCCAGGGCAAGAGACCCAGTACTTC. Protein sequence: CASSPPGQETQYF. The gene calls are TRBV18 and TRBJ2-5; weak D call: TRBD1 (5 bases). Germline V gene sequence: CDR1 KGHSH, CDR2 LQKENI. The CDR3 is 13 amino acids. Trimming took off 3 bases at V and 2 bases at J, with 7 bases between the two ends.

This clone was found once. The chain uses TRBV5-1 and TRBJ2-5; D is unclear. V lost 6 bases to trimming and J lost 1 base, with 10 bases between them. Germline values: CDR1 SGHRS, CDR2 YFSETQ. CDR3 length: 13 residues. The CDR3 is CASTSDTQETQYF. In nucleotides, the CDR3 is TGCGCCAGCACCTCTGACACCCAAGAGACCCAGTACTTC.

This chain uses TRBV5-4 with TRBJ2-7; no clear D. This CDR3 is 13 amino acids long. Germline CDR1 SGHNT, CDR2 YYREEE (reference sequence). The V end lost 7 bases, the J end lost 4 bases, and 15 bases lay between the germline ends. The CDR3 sequence is CASQSGGEYEQYF. CDR3 nucleotide sequence: TGTGCCAGCCAGTCGGGTGGCGAATACGAGCAGTACTTC.

The gene calls are TRBV7-6 and TRBJ2-1, with D unresolved. V lost 5 bases, J lost 9 bases, and 14 bases lay in between. The CDR3 length is 13 residues. From germline, CDR1 is SGHVS and CDR2 FNYEAQ. CDR3 in amino acids: CASSHDGPVEQFF. The CDR3, as DNA: TGTGCCAGCAGCCATGACGGCCCGGTTGAGCAGTTCTTC.

The rearrangement links TRBV28 to TRBJ2-5, with 9 positions matching TRBD1. The length of the CDR3 is 15 residues. The J segment lost 4 bases and the V segment lost 6 bases, leaving 9 bases of the junction unmatched. Germline CDR1 and CDR2: MDHEN and SYDVKM. CDR3 sequence reads: CASSPGTGILETQYF. CDR3 sequence (DNA): TGTGCCAGCAGCCCTGGGACAGGGATATTAGAGACCCAGTACTTC.

The chain is built from TRBV6-5 and TRBJ1-2; a possible D gene is TRBD1 (6 bases). Germline V gene data show CDR1 as MNHEY and CDR2 as SVGAGI. CDR3 length: 14 amino acids. V lost 2 bases, J lost 6 bases, and 13 bases lay in between. Written as DNA, the CDR3 is TGTGCCAGCAGTTACCTTGACAGGAGAAATGGCTACACCTTC. This encodes CASSYLDRRNGYTF.

The V call is TRBV3-1 (or the pseudogene TRBV3-2), the J call TRBJ2-3; D is unclear. Trimming took 4 bases from V and 4 from J, leaving 21 bases between them. CDR3 length: 17 residues. Per the germline V gene, CDR1 is LGHDT and CDR2 is YNNKEL (reference sequence). Written as DNA, the CDR3 is TGTGCCAGCAGCCCCTTTGGGAACCCTGAGCATCCAGATACGCAGTATTTT. Translation gives CASSPFGNPEHPDTQYF.

In DNA, the CDR3 is TGTGCCAGCACCCCGTTCTCCTACAATGAGCAGTTCTTC. Amino acids: CASTPFSYNEQFF. The genes are TRBV6-6 and TRBJ2-1; D unclear. The CDR3 is 13 amino acids. V was shortened by 7 bases and J by 0 bases, with 7 bases between the two germline ends. Germline V gene lookup returns CDR1 MNHNY and CDR2 SVGAGI (reference sequence).

This clone was counted once. The genes are TRBV10-3 and TRBJ2-3, with TRBD2 matching over 7 bases. The CDR3 sequence is 14 residues long. CDR1 and CDR2 (germline): ENHRY, SYGVKD. The V segment lost 4 bases and the J segment 5 bases; nucleotides outside the gene matches: 6. CDR3 in amino acids: CAISGPSGLDTQYF. CDR3 nucleotides: TGTGCCATCAGTGGTCCTAGCGGACTAGATACGCAGTATTTT.

This clone was detected a few times. The chain has TRBV19 and TRBJ2-7; 14 positions agree with TRBD2. The ends lost 5 bases at V and 3 bases at J; junction bases unmatched: 6. The CDR3 covers 16 residues. The germline CDR1 and CDR2 sequences are LNHDA and SQIVND (reference sequence). CDR3 sequence reads: CASSWGLAGAGYEQYF. In nucleotides, the CDR3 is TGTGCCAGTAGTTGGGGACTAGCGGGAGCGGGCTACGAGCAGTACTTC.

The chain joins TRBV20-1 to TRBJ2-2; 10 bases are shared with TRBD2. Per the germline V gene, CDR1 is DFQATT and CDR2 is SNEGSKA (reference sequence). The trim removed 3 bases at V and 7 bases at J, leaving 11 bases unmatched. The CDR3 runs to 16 residues. CDR3 residues: CSASPASGSWGGELFF. In nucleotides, the CDR3 is TGCAGTGCTAGTCCGGCTAGCGGGAGTTGGGGCGGGGAGCTGTTTTTT.

The chain carries TRBV2 and TRBJ1-5; D might be TRBD1 (5 bases). Germline loops: CDR1 SNHLY, CDR2 FYNNEI. Trimming removed 3 bases at V and 3 bases at J, with 12 bases between. The CDR3 totals 15 residues. The CDR3 DNA reads as TGTGCCAGCAGTGAGCAGGGTGATTACAATCAGCCCCAGCATTTT. Protein product: CASSEQGDYNQPQHF.

V usage is TRBV3-1 (or the pseudogene TRBV3-2) and J usage is TRBJ1-6, with 8 bases aligning to TRBD1. The V gene end was trimmed by 1 base and the J gene end by 6 bases; junction bases not matched to a gene: 2. The CDR3 spans 15 residues. The V gene's germline CDR1 is LGHDT and CDR2 YNNKEL (reference sequence). The CDR3 DNA is TGTGCCAGCAGCCAAGCAGACAGGGGTAATTCACCCCTCCACTTT. Translated, it gives CASSQADRGNSPLHF.

The V call is TRBV7-2, the J call TRBJ2-5; D is possibly TRBD1 or TRBD2 (5 bases each). Germline-derived CDR1 and CDR2 are SGHTA and FQGNSA. The germline V and J ends were trimmed by 5 bases and 2 bases, with 12 bases remaining between them. The CDR3 covers 14 residues. The CDR3 DNA reads TGTGCCAGCAGCCTCAATTGGGGGCAAGAGACCCAGTACTTC. Encoded protein: CASSLNWGQETQYF.

The rearrangement uses TRBV5-8 and TRBJ2-5; D remains unclear. Germline CDR1 and CDR2: SGHTS and YDEGEE. V dropped 5 bases and J dropped 0 bases, with 11 bases sitting between them. The CDR3 loop spans 14 amino acids. The CDR3 DNA follows: TGTGCCAGCAGAAAGGGTCCAGACCAAGAGACCCAGTACTTC. This gives the protein CASRKGPDQETQYF.

This chain uses TRBV6-5 with TRBJ1-2; 9 nucleotides align to TRBD1. V gave up 10 bases and J gave up 8 bases; unmatched junction bases: 17. The CDR3 length is 15 residues. Germline V gene lookup returns CDR1 MNHEY and CDR2 SVGAGI. This CDR3 is CATSGRGQGRGGYTF. Written as DNA, the CDR3 is TGTGCCACCAGCGGGCGGGGACAGGGCCGGGGCGGCTACACCTTC.

V and J are TRBV19 and TRBJ2-1; 8 positions match TRBD2. J gave up 10 bases and V 5 bases, and 13 bases lay outside the gene matches. The CDR3 runs 15 residues. CDR1 and CDR2 (germline): LNHDA, SQIVND (reference sequence). The CDR3 nucleotides are TGTGCCAGTAGTCCCGGACTAGCAGCCCTCGTGGAGCAGTTCTTC. Protein product: CASSPGLAALVEQFF. Full variable domain (outside the CDR3, taken from reference TRBV19 and TRBJ2-1): DGGITQSPKYLFRKEGQNVTLSCEQNLNHDAMYWYRQDPGQGLRLIYYSQIVNDFQKGDIAEGYSVSREKKESFPLTVTSAQKNPTAFYLCASSPGLAALVEQFFGPGTRLTVL.

This clone was recorded once. This chain links TRBV2 with TRBJ2-5, with D unclear. This CDR3 has 13 residues. Germline lookup yields CDR1 SNHLY and CDR2 FYNNEI. V lost 4 bases and J 2 bases, leaving 8 bases between the germline ends. The CDR3 region has the DNA TGTGCCAGCAGTGTATCAGATCAAGAGACCCAGTACTTC. Residues: CASSVSDQETQYF.